This T cell receptor (beta chain) was sequenced for a study of blood T cell repertoires in COVID-19. Study at large: The United States, Italy and Spain provided the acute and convalescent COVID-19 samples.

Patients at the Seattle site were enrolled during active infection and followed longitudinally. Trimming left V 2 bases short and J 6 bases short, with 13 bases between. Looked up from germline, CDR1 is ENHRY and CDR2 is SYGVKD. This CDR3 spans 14 amino acids. Method: immunoSEQ multiplex PCR; TCRdb's copy keeps in-frame clones and lacks some. The data show about 260,000 clones, about 91% seen once. The chain employs TRBV10-3 and TRBJ1-2; perhaps TRBD1 as D (5 bases). This receptor was obtained from a person aged 18-30 years with COVID-19, enrolled during active disease. Sequencing was performed on peripheral blood. This chain's CDR3 is CAISEGTVSNGYTF. CDR3 bases: TGTGCCATCAGTGAGGGGACTGTTTCGAATGGCTACACCTTC.